The present TCR beta chain was sequenced within a study of cytomegalovirus exposure and HLA in healthy donors. The validation cohort, a group of around 130 subjects, included the donors and was separate from the approximately 680-subject first cohort. Data came from immunoSEQ multiplex PCR; TCRdb stores just in-frame clones and leaves some out. The repertoire includes roughly 330,000 clones, about 85% of them detected once, and about 1.2% sits in the top ten. This sequence was found in a woman in her 30s in good health and CMV-seropositive. Sample: PBMCs.

DNA for the CDR3: TGTGCCAGCAGCTTAGCGGGGGGTACTAATGAGCAGTTCTTC. Protein product: CASSLAGGTNEQFF. The chain has TRBV7-6 and TRBJ2-1, with D maybe TRBD2 (6 bases). CDR1 is SGHVS, CDR2 FNYEAQ, per germline. The CDR3 is 14 residues long. Trimming left V 0 bases short and J 7 bases short, with 10 bases between.